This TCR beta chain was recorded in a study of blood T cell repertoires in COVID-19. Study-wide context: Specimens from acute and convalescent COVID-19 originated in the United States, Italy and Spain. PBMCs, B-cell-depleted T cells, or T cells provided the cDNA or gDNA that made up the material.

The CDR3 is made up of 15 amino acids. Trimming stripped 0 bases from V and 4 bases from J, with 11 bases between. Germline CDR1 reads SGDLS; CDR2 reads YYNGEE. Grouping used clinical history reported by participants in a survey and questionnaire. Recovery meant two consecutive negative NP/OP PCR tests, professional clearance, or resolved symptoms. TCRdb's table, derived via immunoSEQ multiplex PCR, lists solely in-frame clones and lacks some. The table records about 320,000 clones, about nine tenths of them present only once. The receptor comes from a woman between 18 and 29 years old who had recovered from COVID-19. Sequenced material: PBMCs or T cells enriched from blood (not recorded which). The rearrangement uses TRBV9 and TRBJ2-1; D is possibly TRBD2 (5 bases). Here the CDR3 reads CASSVGGSEYNEQFF. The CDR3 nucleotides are TGTGCCAGCAGCGTAGGGGGTAGCGAGTACAATGAGCAGTTCTTC.